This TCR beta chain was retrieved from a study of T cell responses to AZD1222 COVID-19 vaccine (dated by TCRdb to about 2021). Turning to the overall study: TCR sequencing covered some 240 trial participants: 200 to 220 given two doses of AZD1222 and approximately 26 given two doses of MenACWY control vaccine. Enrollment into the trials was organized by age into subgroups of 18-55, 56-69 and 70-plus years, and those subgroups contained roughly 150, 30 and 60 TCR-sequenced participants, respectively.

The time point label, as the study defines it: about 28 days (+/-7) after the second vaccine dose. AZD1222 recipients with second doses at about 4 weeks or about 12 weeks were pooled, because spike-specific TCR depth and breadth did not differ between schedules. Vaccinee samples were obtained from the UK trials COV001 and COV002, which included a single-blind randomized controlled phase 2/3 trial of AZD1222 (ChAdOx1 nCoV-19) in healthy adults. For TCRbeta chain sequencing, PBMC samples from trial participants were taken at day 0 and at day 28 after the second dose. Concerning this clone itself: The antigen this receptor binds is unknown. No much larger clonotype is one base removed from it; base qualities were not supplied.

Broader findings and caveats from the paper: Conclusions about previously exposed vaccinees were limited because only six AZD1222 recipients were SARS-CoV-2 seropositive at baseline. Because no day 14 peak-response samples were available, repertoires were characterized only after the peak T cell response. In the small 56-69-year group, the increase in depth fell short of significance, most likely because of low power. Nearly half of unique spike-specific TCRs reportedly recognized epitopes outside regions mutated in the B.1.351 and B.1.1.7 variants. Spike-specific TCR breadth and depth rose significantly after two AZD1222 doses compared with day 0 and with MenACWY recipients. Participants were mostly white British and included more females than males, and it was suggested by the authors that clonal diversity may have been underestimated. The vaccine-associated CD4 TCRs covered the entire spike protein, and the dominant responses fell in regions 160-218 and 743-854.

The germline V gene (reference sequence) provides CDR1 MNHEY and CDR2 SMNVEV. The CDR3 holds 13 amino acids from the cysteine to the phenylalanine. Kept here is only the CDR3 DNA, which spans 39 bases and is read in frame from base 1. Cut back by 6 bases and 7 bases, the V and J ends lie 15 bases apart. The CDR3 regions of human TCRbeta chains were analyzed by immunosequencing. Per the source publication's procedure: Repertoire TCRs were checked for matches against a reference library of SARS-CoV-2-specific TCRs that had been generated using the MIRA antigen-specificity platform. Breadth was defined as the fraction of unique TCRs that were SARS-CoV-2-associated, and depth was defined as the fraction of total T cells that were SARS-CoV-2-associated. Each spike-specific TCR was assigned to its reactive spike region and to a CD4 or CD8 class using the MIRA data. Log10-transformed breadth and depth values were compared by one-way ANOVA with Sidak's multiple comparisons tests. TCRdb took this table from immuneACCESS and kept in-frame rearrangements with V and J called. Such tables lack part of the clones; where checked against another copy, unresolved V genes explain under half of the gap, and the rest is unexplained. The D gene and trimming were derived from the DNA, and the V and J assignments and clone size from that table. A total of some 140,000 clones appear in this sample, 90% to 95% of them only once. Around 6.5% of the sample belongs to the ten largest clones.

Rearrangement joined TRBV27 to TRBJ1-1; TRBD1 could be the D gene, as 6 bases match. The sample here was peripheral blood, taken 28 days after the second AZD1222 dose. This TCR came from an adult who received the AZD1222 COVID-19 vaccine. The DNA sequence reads TGTGCCAGCAGCGCGCGCAGGGGCCGTGAAGCTTTCTTT. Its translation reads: CASSARRGREAFF.